This T cell receptor beta chain was captured in a study of T cells in Graves' hyperthyroidism and ophthalmopathy. This clonotype appeared a few times. Regions amplified from RNA transcripts were the TCR beta CDR3 regions. During a first-round RT-PCR of the TCR CDR3, the HTBI primer set was used. TCRdb reprocessed the multiplex PCR reads with MiXCR, giving one entry per CDR3 protein. The sample has about 610,000 distinct CDR3 sequences, more than 15% seen once. The germline gives CDR1 LGHNA, CDR2 YNFKEQ. Trimming removed 0 bases from V and 8 bases from J, with 14 bases in between. CDR3 size: 16 residues.

The chain couples TRBV4-2 to TRBJ1-6, with D unresolved. Sequencing used blood. This TCR came from a woman aged 40 to 50 with Graves' ophthalmopathy. CDR3 sequence reads: CASSQDRRPEHSPLHF. In nucleotides, the CDR3 is TGTGCCAGCAGCCAAGATCGAAGACCCGAGCATTCACCCCTCCACTTT.